What follows is one T cell receptor (beta chain) and its context. What it binds is not known. Looked up from germline, CDR1 is SGDLS and CDR2 is YYNGEE. Trimming pared 0 bases from V and 7 bases from J, leaving 8 bases between. The CDR3 sequence is 12 residues long. This entry comes from a study of T cell responses to AZD1222 COVID-19 vaccine. Broader study findings: Repertoire sampling happened only post peak T cell response. White British people made up most donors, females outnumbered males, and clonal diversity was possibly underestimated. Baseline seropositivity occurred in only six AZD1222 recipients.

Profiled with immunoSEQ multiplex PCR; TCRdb holds only in-frame clones, not every one. The repertoire has 120,000 or so clones, around 92% of them found once; the top ten carry roughly 1.5%. The chain has TRBV9 and TRBJ2-7, with D unclear. The specimen comprised peripheral blood, sampled on day 0 of AZD1222 vaccination. This clonotype was sampled from an adult in good health. CDR3 sequence: CASSVEEREQYF. The DNA for the CDR3 is TGTGCCAGCAGCGTAGAGGAAAGAGAGCAGTACTTC.